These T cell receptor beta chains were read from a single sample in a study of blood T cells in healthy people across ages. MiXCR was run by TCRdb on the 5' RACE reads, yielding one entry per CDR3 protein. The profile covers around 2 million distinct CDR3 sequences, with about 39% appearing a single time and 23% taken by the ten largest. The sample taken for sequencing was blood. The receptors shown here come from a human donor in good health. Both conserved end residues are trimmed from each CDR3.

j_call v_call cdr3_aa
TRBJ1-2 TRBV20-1 SAPDPGYSYGYT
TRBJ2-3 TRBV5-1 ASDNGRGSTDTQY
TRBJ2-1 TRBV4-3 ASSQDIRSGQF
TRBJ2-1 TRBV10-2 ASRRTGYVRGNEQF
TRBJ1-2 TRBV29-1 SVWNTWGYT
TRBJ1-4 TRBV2 ASSEVTATNEKLF
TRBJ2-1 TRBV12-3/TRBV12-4 ASSLLYRGGNEQF
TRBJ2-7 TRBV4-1 ASSTTPYEQY
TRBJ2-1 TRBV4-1 ASSQLGQGVKQF
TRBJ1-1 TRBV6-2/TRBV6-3 ASSYEGPLTEAF
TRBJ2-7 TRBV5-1 ASSLAVVGGDEQY
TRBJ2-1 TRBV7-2 ASSPLRPGGGEQF
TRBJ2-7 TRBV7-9 VSSLSYEQY
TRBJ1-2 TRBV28 ASSTTGVYGYT
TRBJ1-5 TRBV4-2 ASSQDGRGQPQH
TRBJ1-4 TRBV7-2 ASSLGTGHEKLF
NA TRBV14 ASSPLQGSEQY
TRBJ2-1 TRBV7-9 ASSLFRGGNLMSNEQF
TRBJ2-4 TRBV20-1 SAPLTIAKNIQY
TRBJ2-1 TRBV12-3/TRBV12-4 ASMRQISYNEQF
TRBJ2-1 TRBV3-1 ASSQFLVVGRREFSEQF
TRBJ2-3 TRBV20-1 SARVGGGLTDTQY
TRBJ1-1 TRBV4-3 ASSQHTENTEAF
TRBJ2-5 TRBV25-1 ASGSRQGTQETQY
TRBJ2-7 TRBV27 AEERDRFDEQY
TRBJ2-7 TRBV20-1 SARQVGFYEQY
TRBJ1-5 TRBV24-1 AASDCPSAGAKH
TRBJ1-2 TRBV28 ASRRDRGPVYGYT
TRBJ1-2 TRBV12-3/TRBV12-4 ASSLGASYGYT
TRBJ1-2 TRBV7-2 ASSLGGDGNYGYT
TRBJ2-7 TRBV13 ASSAGRHLEQY
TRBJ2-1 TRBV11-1 ASSRGTGFSYNEQF
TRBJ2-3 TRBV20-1 SARDWRGLVTDTQY
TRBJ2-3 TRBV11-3 ASSPRQFRRDTQY
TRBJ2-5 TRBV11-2 ASSLGWKGEETQY
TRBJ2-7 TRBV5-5 ASSPLVGGYEQY
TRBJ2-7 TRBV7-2 ANSLLSVTGYEQY
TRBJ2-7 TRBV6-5 ASTGQLGTSEQY
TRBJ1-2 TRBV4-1 ASSQDPRDRIYGYT
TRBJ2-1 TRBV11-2 ATQGQGLSSYNEQF
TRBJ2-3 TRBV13 ASSFTSSDTQY
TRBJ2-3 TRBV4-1 ASSPAVSPPPATGGSSDTQY
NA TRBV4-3 ASSQAYGETQY
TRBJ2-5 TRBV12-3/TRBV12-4 ASSPTSYGGTQY
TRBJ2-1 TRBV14 ASSPFRSGGHSYNEQF
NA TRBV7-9 ASSLGSSEQY